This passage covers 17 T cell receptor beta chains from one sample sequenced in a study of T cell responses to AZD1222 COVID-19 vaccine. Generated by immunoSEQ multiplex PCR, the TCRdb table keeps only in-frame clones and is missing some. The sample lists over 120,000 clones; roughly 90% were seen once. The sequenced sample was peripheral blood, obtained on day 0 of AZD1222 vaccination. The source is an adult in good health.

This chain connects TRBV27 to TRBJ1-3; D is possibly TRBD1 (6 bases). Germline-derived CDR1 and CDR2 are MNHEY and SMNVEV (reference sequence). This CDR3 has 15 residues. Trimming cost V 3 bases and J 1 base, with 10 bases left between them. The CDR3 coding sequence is TGTGCCAGCAGTTTGTCCGGGACATCTGGAAACACCATATATTTT. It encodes CASSLSGTSGNTIYF.

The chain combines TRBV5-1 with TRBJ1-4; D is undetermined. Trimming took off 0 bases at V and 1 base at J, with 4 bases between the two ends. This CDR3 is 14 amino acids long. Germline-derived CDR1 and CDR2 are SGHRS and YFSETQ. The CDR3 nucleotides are TGCGCCAGCAGCTTGGGCAGAACTAATGAAAAACTGTTTTTT. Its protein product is CASSLGRTNEKLFF.

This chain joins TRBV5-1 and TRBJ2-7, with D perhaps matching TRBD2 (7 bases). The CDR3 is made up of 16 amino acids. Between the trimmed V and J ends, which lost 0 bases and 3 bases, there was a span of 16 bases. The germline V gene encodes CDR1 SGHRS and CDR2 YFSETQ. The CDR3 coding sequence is TGCGCCAGCAGCTTGGCCACTTGGGAGGGGGACTACGAGCAGTACTTC. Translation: CASSLATWEGDYEQYF.

CDR3 bases: TGCAGCGCCACACCGGGTCCTTACGAGCAGTACTTC. Residues: CSATPGPYEQYF. The V and J genes are TRBV29-1 and TRBJ2-7; no definite D call. CDR1 and CDR2 from the germline V gene are SQVTM and ANQGSEA. Trimming removed 7 bases at V and 4 bases at J, with 14 bases between. CDR3 length: 12 residues.

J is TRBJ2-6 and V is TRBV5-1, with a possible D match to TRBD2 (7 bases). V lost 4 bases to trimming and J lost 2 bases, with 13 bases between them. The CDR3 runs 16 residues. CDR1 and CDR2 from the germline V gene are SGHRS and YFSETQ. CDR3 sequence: CASSRWGGAGANVLTF. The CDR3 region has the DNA TGCGCCAGCAGCCGATGGGGGGGCGCTGGGGCCAACGTCCTGACTTTC.

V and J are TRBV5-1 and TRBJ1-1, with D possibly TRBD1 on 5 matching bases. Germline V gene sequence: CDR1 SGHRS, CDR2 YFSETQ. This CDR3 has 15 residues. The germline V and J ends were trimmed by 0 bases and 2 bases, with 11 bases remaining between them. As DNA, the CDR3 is TGCGCCAGCAGCTTGGTTTACAGGCTAAACACTGAAGCTTTCTTT. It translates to CASSLVYRLNTEAFF.

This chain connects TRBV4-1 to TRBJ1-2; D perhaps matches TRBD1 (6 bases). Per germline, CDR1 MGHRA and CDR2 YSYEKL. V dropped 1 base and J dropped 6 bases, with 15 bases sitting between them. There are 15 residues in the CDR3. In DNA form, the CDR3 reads TGCGCCAGCAGCCAAGTTCCTCTTGGGGGCGATGGCTACACCTTC. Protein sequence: CASSQVPLGGDGYTF.

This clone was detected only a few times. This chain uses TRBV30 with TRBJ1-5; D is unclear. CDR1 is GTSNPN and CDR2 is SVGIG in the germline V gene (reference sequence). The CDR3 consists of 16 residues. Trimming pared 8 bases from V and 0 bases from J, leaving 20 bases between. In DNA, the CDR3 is TGTGCCCGGGGAAGTCGGGCGGACTATAGCAATCAGCCCCAGCATTTT. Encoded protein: CARGSRADYSNQPQHF.

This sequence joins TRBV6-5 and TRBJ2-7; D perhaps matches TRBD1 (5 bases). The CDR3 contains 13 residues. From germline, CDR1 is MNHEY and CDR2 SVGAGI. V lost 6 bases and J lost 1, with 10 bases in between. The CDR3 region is CASSRQISYEQYF. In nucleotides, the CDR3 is TGTGCCAGCAGCCGACAGATATCCTACGAGCAGTACTTC.

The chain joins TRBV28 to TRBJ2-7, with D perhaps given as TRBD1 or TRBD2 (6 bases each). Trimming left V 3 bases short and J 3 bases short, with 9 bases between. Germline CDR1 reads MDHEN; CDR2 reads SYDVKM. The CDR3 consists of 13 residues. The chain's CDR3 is CASSFEGGYEQYF. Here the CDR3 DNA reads TGTGCCAGCAGTTTCGAGGGGGGCTACGAGCAGTACTTC. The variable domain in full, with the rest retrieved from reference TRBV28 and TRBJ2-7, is DVKVTQSSRYLVKRTGEKVFLECVQDMDHENMFWYRQDPGLGLRLIYFSYDVKMKEKGDIPEGYSVSREKKERFSLILESASTNQTSMYLCASSFEGGYEQYFGPGTRLTVT.

In nucleotides, the CDR3 is TGTGCCAGCAGTTACCACACCCCACGGCTGGGGGGCAAAGACACCGGGGAGCTGTTTTTT. Its translation: CASSYHTPRLGGKDTGELFF. V gene TRBV6-2 or TRBV6-3 combines with J gene TRBJ2-2, with D perhaps assigned TRBD1 or TRBD2 (6 bases each). The CDR3 loop spans 20 amino acids. CDR1 MNHEY and CDR2 SVGEGT come from the germline V gene. V lost 2 bases and J 3 bases, leaving 25 bases between the germline ends.

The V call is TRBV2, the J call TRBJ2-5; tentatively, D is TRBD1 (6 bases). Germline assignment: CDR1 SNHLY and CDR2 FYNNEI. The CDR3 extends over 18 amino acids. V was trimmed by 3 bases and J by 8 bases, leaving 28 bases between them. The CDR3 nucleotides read TGTGCCAGCAGTGAGGGCCTAGTTGGTCCCCACACCAGGGGTACCCAGTACTTC. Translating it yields CASSEGLVGPHTRGTQYF.

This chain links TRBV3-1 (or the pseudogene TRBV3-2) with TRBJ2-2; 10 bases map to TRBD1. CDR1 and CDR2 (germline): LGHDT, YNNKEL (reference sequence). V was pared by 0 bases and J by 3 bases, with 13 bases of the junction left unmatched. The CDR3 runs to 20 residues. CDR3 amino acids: CASSQDPPGTGEMYTGELFF. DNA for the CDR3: TGTGCCAGCAGCCAAGATCCCCCCGGGACAGGGGAAATGTACACCGGGGAGCTGTTTTTT.

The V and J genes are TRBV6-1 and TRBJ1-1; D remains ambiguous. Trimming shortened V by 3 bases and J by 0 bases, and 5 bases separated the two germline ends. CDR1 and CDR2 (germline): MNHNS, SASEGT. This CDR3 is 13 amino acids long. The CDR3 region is CASSDHLNTEAFF. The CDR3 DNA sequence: TGTGCCAGCAGTGACCATCTGAACACTGAAGCTTTCTTT.

The CDR3 nucleotides read TGTGCCACCAGCAGCGACACGGGACGGAGTCTTAGACGCGAAAAACTGTTTTTT. Translated: CATSSDTGRSLRREKLFF. The rearrangement links TRBV15 to TRBJ1-4; perhaps TRBD1 as D (5 bases). Deletions cut 3 bases from V and 8 bases from J, with 25 bases between. Germline V gene lookup returns CDR1 LNHNV and CDR2 YYDKDF (reference sequence). The CDR3 is 18 residues long.

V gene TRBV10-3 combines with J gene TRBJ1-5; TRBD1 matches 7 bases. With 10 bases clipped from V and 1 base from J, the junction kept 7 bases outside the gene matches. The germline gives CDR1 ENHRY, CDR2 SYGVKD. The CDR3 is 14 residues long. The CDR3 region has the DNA TGTGCCACCGCGACAGGGCTGAGCAATCAGCCCCAGCATTTT. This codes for CATATGLSNQPQHF.

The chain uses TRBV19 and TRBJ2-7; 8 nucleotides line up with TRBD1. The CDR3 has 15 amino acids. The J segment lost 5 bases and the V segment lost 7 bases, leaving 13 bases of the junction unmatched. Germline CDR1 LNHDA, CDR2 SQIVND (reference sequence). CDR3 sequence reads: CASTRTGKYGDEQYF. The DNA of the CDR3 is TGTGCCAGTACCCGGACAGGGAAATATGGCGACGAGCAGTACTTC.